This T cell receptor (beta chain) derives from a study of control samples from healthy donors and cancer patients. Sequencing used immunoSEQ multiplex PCR; TCRdb keeps in-frame clones, though not all of them. This sample contains under 200,000 clones. The CDR3 sequence is 13 residues long. V was pared by 5 bases and J by 5 bases, with 10 bases between. CDR1 and CDR2 (germline): LNHDA, SQIVND (reference sequence). The material sequenced was blood. The chain has TRBV19 and TRBJ1-3; D perhaps matches TRBD1 (5 bases). The clonotype comes from a woman aged 25-40 years in good health. CDR3 DNA sequence: TGTGCCAGTAGTCAGGGACCCCGAAACACCATATATTTT. The encoded protein is CASSQGPRNTIYF.